Sequencing of this T cell receptor (beta chain) was carried out in a study of blood T cell repertoires in COVID-19 (dated by TCRdb to the early 2020s). In the study overall: Samples covering the acute and convalescent phases of COVID-19 were provided by collaborators in the United States, Italy and Spain. Where available, HLA class I and class II types were taken from metadata supplied by the sample provider and were not determined by assay-based typing. A freely available public database, intended as a resource for researchers studying the immune response to SARS-CoV-2, is where the repertoires were released. Deeply sampled blood TCRbeta repertoires from subjects exposed to, actively infected with, or recovered from COVID-19 were included in the dataset. Samples were obtained from the ongoing ImmuneRACE study (first 160 participants) and from about 1,300 subjects provided by 6 global collaborators. The prospective study material was composed of cDNA or gDNA derived from T cells, B-cell-depleted T cells, or PBMCs. Sample metadata almost always included a de-identified subject ID, COVID-19 status, age in years and sex. The full study reports these points: How much clinical and demographic metadata was included differed by source and by participant, and the metadata was provided uncurated.

V and J are truncated by 9 bases and 8 bases respectively, leaving an intervening sequence of 16 bases. The CDR3 starts with the cysteine, ends with the phenylalanine, and has 13 residues. The kept DNA is CDR3 alone, 39 bases in frame from the first base. TCRbeta CDR3 regions were amplified from genomic DNA by means of the immunoSEQ Assay, a bias-controlled multiplex PCR. In the paper's pipeline: Within the assay, amplification of reference gene primers was used to estimate how many nucleated cells each sample contained. Sequence reads were collapsed and filtered to measure the absolute abundance of every unique TCRbeta CDR3 rearrangement. For each sample, productive Simpson clonality was calculated as the square root of Simpson's diversity index across productive rearrangements. Here the immuneACCESS table is served through TCRdb, limited to in-frame sequences with V and J called. Missing clones are a known gap in these copies; in checked studies unresolved V genes cover under half, and the rest lacks a known reason. D and trimming were read from the DNA, whereas the V and J calls and clone size are those reported in that table. Present in this sample are approximately 300,000 clones, roughly 84% of which were seen just once. Of the sample, 1% falls within the top ten clones.

Each collaborating institution followed its own protocols to collect whole blood in K2EDTA tubes. For TCRbeta analysis, collaborators shipped samples in one of three forms: frozen whole blood, isolated PBMCs, or DNA extracted from either of those sample types. This clone was detected a few times. No cognate antigen has been identified for it. No clone much larger than this one lies a single base away; base qualities are absent. Material: peripheral blood. The rearranged segments are TRBV12-3 or TRBV12-4 and TRBJ1-4; TRBD1 is possibly the D segment (6 matching bases). The sequence derives from a man aged 45 to 65 with active or convalescent COVID-19. In nucleotide form, the sequence is TGTGCCAGTAGGATGGGGGCTTACGAAAAACTGTTTTTT. Its product reads: CASRMGAYEKLFF.